Presented here are 8 T cell receptor beta chains from one specimen sequenced in a study of T cells in Graves' hyperthyroidism and ophthalmopathy. RNA transcripts served as the template for amplifying TCR beta CDR3 regions. Using the HTBI primer set, a first-round RT-PCR was run on the TCR CDR3. TCRdb processed the multiplex PCR reads anew with MiXCR; each CDR3 protein has one entry. The sample yields roughly 350,000 distinct CDR3 sequences, approximately 14% seen once. Specimen: blood. These receptor sequences come from a woman under 40 with Graves' hyperthyroidism.

This clonotype has ten or more counts. V gene TRBV7-8 combines with J gene TRBJ2-4, with 10 bases aligning to TRBD1. Per germline, CDR1 SGHVS and CDR2 FQNEAQ. This CDR3 region has 16 residues. V trimming: 0 bases; J trimming: 8 bases; junction bases outside the gene matches: 7. The CDR3 here is CASSLATSGTGDIQYF. CDR3 sequence (DNA): TGTGCCAGCAGCTTAGCAACTTCCGGGACAGGGGACATTCAGTACTTC.

This chain connects TRBV11-2 to TRBJ2-3, with a tentative D call TRBD2 (5 bases). Trimming took off 11 bases at V and 1 base at J, with 7 bases between the two ends. The germline V gene has CDR1 SGHAT and CDR2 FQNNGV. The CDR3 has 11 amino acids. CDR3 residues: CAVSGTDTQYF. As DNA, the CDR3 is TGTGCCGTTAGCGGCACAGATACGCAGTATTTT.

Here the CDR3 DNA reads TGTGCCAGTTTGAAGGGGGATTCCGGGGAGCTGTTTTTT. Its protein product is CASLKGDSGELFF. The chain couples TRBV6-1 to TRBJ2-2; D may be TRBD1 (6 bases). V lost 9 bases to trimming and J lost 6 bases, with 14 bases between them. This CDR3 has 13 residues. The germline V gene encodes CDR1 MNHNS and CDR2 SASEGT.

This clonotype has only a few counts. The V gene is TRBV6-2 or TRBV6-3, the J gene TRBJ2-2; tentative D call: TRBD2 (5 bases). The CDR3 extends over 12 amino acids. Germline loops: CDR1 MNHEY, CDR2 SVGEGT. Trimming shortened V by 5 bases and J by 7 bases, and 8 bases separated the two germline ends. The CDR3 region has the DNA TGTGCCAGCAGTGCTGGAGGCGGGGAGCTGTTTTTT. It specifies CASSAGGGELFF.

This clonotype was counted at least ten times. The chain uses TRBV11-2 and TRBJ2-5; D perhaps matches TRBD2 (8 bases). Between the trimmed V and J ends, which lost 6 bases and 3 bases, there was a span of 17 bases. This CDR3 is built from 15 residues. Germline V gene data show CDR1 as SGHAT and CDR2 as FQNNGV. In nucleotides, the CDR3 is TGTGCCAGCAGACCAACTAGCGGACAGGAAGAGACCCAGTACTTC. Translating gives CASRPTSGQEETQYF.

There are a few counts of this clonotype. The V call is TRBV12-3 or TRBV12-4, the J call TRBJ2-1, with D possibly matching TRBD2 (6 bases). Trimming shortened V by 3 bases and J by 10 bases, and 16 bases separated the two germline ends. The CDR3 contains 14 residues. The CDR3 is CASSFFVGGHEQFF. The CDR3, as DNA: TGTGCCAGCAGTTTTTTCGTGGGAGGACACGAGCAGTTCTTC.

This clonotype was recorded a few times. The rearrangement links TRBV6-1 to TRBJ2-7; maybe TRBD1 (6 bases). This CDR3 is built from 13 residues. Looked up from germline, CDR1 is MNHNS and CDR2 is SASEGT. V was shortened by 8 bases and J by 3 bases, with 14 bases between the two germline ends. The CDR3: CASSGTNYYEQYF. The CDR3 nucleotides are TGTGCCAGCTCCGGGACAAATTACTACGAGCAGTACTTC.

Concerning this clonotype: This may arise from a read error, as a much more abundant clone is one base away. The genes are TRBV28 and TRBJ2-7; weak D call: TRBD2 (6 bases). Trimming shortened V by 5 bases and J by 2 bases, and 16 bases separated the two germline ends. The length of the CDR3 is 15 residues. Looked up from germline, CDR1 is MDHEN and CDR2 is SYDVKM. CDR3 DNA: TGTGCCAGCAGTGGGACCCGGGGGAGGCCCTACGAGCAGTACTTC. It translates to CASSGTRGRPYEQYF.